These 18 T cell receptor beta chains were sequenced from one sample in a study of Ad26.COV2.S vaccination and SARS-CoV-2 variants. Only in-frame clones appear in the TCRdb table, and some are missing; sequencing was by immunoSEQ multiplex PCR. The table shows 400,000 to 500,000 clones, with about 91% occurring only once. Treatment noted: roughly 18 received Ad26.COV2.S at low or high dose, single or two shots; roughly 5 received placebo; per-sample allocation not given. Day 63 after the first injection of vaccine or placebo was the sampling time. Material: peripheral blood, obtained in a trial of Ad26.COV2.S vaccine versus placebo. These receptors were obtained from a person aged 18-65 years who received the Ad26.COV2.S COVID-19 vaccine or a placebo.

The chain recombines TRBV28 with TRBJ1-1; the D gene is possibly TRBD1 (6 bases). Looked up from germline, CDR1 is MDHEN and CDR2 is SYDVKM. The CDR3 is 15 residues long. Between the trimmed V and J ends, which lost 6 bases and 5 bases, there was a span of 19 bases. CDR3 loop: CASSPPQTGWTEAFF. The CDR3 nucleotides read TGTGCCAGCAGCCCCCCCCAGACAGGTTGGACTGAAGCTTTCTTT.

The chain uses TRBV19 and TRBJ2-5, with 7 bases lining up with TRBD2. V dropped 4 bases and J dropped 5; count of bases not matched to a gene: 7. Per germline, CDR1 LNHDA and CDR2 SQIVND (reference sequence). This CDR3 spans 14 amino acids. CDR3 coding DNA: TGTGCCAGTAGTAAAAGGGCGGGGGTTGAGACCCAGTACTTC. Translation gives CASSKRAGVETQYF.

The rearrangement uses TRBV7-9 and TRBJ1-6; perhaps TRBD1 as D (6 bases). The V end was cut by 6 bases, the J end by 8 bases, with 20 bases between. The CDR3 length is 16 residues. Per germline, CDR1 SEHNR and CDR2 FQNEAQ (reference sequence). CDR3 nucleotide sequence: TGTGCCAGCAGTTTTACGGGACAACCTTCGGATTCACCCCTCCACTTT. It specifies CASSFTGQPSDSPLHF.

This clone was detected only once. The chain recombines TRBV12-2 with TRBJ1-5. TRBV12-2 is a documented pseudogene. This CDR3 region has 16 residues. The CDR3 sequence: CASRASRKDSNQPQHF. The CDR3 coding sequence is TGTGCAAGTCGAGCCAGCCGCAAGGATAGCAATCAGCCCCAGCATTTT.

The sample holds a few counts of this clone. The chain couples TRBV6-5 to TRBJ2-3, with D possibly TRBD1 on 6 matching bases. Germline V gene sequence: CDR1 MNHEY, CDR2 SVGAGI. Trimming removed 2 bases from V and 5 bases from J, with 14 bases in between. The CDR3 is made up of 15 amino acids. The CDR3 DNA follows: TGTGCCAGCAGTTACCATCCAGGGGCCAAAGATACGCAGTATTTT. This encodes CASSYHPGAKDTQYF.

The rearrangement links TRBV3-1 (or the pseudogene TRBV3-2) to TRBJ2-1; 9 bases align to TRBD2. Germline V lookup: CDR1 LGHDT, CDR2 YNNKEL (reference sequence). The CDR3 length is 14 residues. V was clipped by 0 bases and J by 15 bases; unmatched bases: 9. CDR3 nucleotide sequence: TGTGCCAGCAGCCAAGATGGCCTAGCGGGATTATCGTTCTTC. Encoded protein: CASSQDGLAGLSFF.

This clone was observed a handful of times. J is TRBJ2-7 and V is TRBV6-2 or TRBV6-3, with D tentatively TRBD2 (5 bases). The length of the CDR3 is 16 residues. V was pared by 2 bases and J by 1 base, with 15 bases between. Germline V gene sequence: CDR1 MNHEY, CDR2 SVGEGT. The CDR3, as DNA: TGTGCCAGCAGTTACCGTAGGCTAGCCAGATCCTACGAGCAGTACGTC. Translation gives CASSYRRLARSYEQYV.

The chain employs TRBV5-4 and TRBJ2-1, with 8 bases identical to TRBD2. V shed 6 bases, J shed 2 bases, and the junction held 7 bases outside the gene matches. CDR3 length: 15 residues. The germline V gene encodes CDR1 SGHNT and CDR2 YYREEE (reference sequence). For the CDR3, the DNA is TGTGCCAGCATTAAAAGCGGGAGAACCTACAATGAGCAGTTCTTC. Its protein is CASIKSGRTYNEQFF.

This chain joins TRBV14 and TRBJ1-1; 8 bases line up with TRBD1. Trimming cost V 1 base and J 7 bases; bases outside gene matches: 11. Germline V lookup: CDR1 SGHDN, CDR2 FVKESK. The CDR3 runs to 16 residues. The CDR3 loop reads CASSQGPVTGVDEAFF. The CDR3 nucleotides read TGTGCCAGCAGCCAAGGGCCCGTGACAGGGGTTGATGAAGCTTTCTTT.

J is TRBJ2-2 and V is TRBV30; D is uncertain. The V gene's germline CDR1 is GTSNPN and CDR2 SVGIG (reference sequence). Trimming took 2 bases from V and 4 from J, leaving 14 bases between them. This CDR3 is built from 15 residues. The CDR3 loop is CAWSPGRTLTGELFF. CDR3 in DNA: TGTGCCTGGAGTCCGGGTAGGACCCTCACCGGGGAGCTGTTTTTT. The full variable domain, its missing parts supplied by reference TRBV30 and TRBJ2-2, is SQTIHQWPATLVQPVGSPLSLECTVEGTSNPNLYWYRQAAGRGLQLLFYSVGIGQISSEVPQNLSASRPQDRQFILSSKKLLLSDSGFYLCAWSPGRTLTGELFFGEGSRLTVL.

The rearrangement links TRBV10-3 to TRBJ1-3, with 8 bases fitting TRBD1. With V trimmed by 11 bases and J by 9 bases, 15 bases remained unmatched. The CDR3 runs to 14 residues. CDR1 ENHRY and CDR2 SYGVKD come from the germline V gene. CDR3 nucleotides: TGTGCCGCCCGACCAACCGGACAGGGACGCACCATATATTTT. This translates into CAARPTGQGRTIYF.

This clone was seen a single time. The chain couples TRBV11-2 to TRBJ2-1; TRBD2 matches at 15 bases. Trimming removed 0 bases from V and 10 bases from J; junction bases left unmatched: 7. Germline V lookup: CDR1 SGHAT, CDR2 FQNNGV. The CDR3 length is 17 residues. CDR3 amino acids: CASSLDLGLAGGLEQFF. Written as DNA, the CDR3 is TGTGCCAGCAGCTTAGATTTAGGACTAGCGGGGGGGCTCGAGCAGTTCTTC.

The chain recombines TRBV6-5 with TRBJ2-2, with 8 positions matching TRBD1. The V and J ends lost 6 bases and 3 bases, in that order; junction bases with no gene match: 3. Germline CDR1 reads MNHEY; CDR2 reads SVGAGI. CDR3 size: 14 residues. This CDR3 is CASRVRGHTGELFF. CDR3 nucleotides: TGTGCCAGCAGGGTCAGGGGGCACACCGGGGAGCTGTTTTTT.

The V gene is TRBV7-3, the J gene TRBJ2-3, with D possibly called TRBD1 or TRBD2 (5 bases each). Trimming removed 5 bases from V and 5 bases from J, with 8 bases in between. CDR1 SGHTA and CDR2 FQGTGA come from the germline V gene. The length of the CDR3 is 12 residues. CDR3 loop: CASSKGRDTQYF. For the CDR3, the DNA is TGTGCCAGCAGCAAGGGACGAGATACGCAGTATTTT. Full variable domain (missing parts from reference TRBV7-3 and TRBJ2-3): GAGVSQTPSNKVTEKGKYVELRCDPISGHTALYWYRQSLGQGPEFLIYFQGTGAADDSGLPNDRFFAVRPEGSVSTLKIQRTERGDSAVYLCASSKGRDTQYFGPGTRLTVL.

This rearrangement joins TRBV7-2 to TRBJ1-5, with D unresolved. The CDR3 sequence is 14 residues long. The germline CDR1 and CDR2 sequences are SGHTA and FQGNSA. Trimming removed 3 bases from V and 0 bases from J, with 6 bases in between. The CDR3 coding sequence is TGTGCCAGCAGCTTTATAAATAGCAATCAGCCCCAGCATTTT. It encodes CASSFINSNQPQHF.

J is TRBJ1-1 and V is TRBV4-3; TRBD1 is a possible D gene (6 bases). Germline CDR1 LGHNA, CDR2 YSLEER. The CDR3 has 13 amino acids. The V end was cut by 4 bases, the J end by 5 bases, with 11 bases between. The CDR3 coding sequence is TGCGCCAGCAGCCGTACAGGGCTAACTGAAGCTTTCTTT. This translates into CASSRTGLTEAFF.

The rearrangement links TRBV7-2 to TRBJ1-1; no reliable D call. Germline CDR1 is SGHTA and CDR2 is FQGNSA. The CDR3 is 15 amino acids. With 5 bases removed from V and 7 bases from J, the gap between germline ends came to 20 bases. CDR3 nucleotide sequence: TGTGCCAGCAGCCTCTCCGAATCAGACGGACTTGAAGCTTTCTTT. Residues: CASSLSESDGLEAFF.

This clone was detected only a few times. The V gene is TRBV19, the J gene TRBJ1-5, with D uncertain. The germline gives CDR1 LNHDA, CDR2 SQIVND (reference sequence). The CDR3 spans 14 residues. Trimming cost V 3 bases and J 2 bases, with 8 bases left between them. The CDR3 nucleotides read TGTGCCAGTAGTATGAGGTCACGCAATCAGCCCCAGCATTTT. It codes for CASSMRSRNQPQHF.